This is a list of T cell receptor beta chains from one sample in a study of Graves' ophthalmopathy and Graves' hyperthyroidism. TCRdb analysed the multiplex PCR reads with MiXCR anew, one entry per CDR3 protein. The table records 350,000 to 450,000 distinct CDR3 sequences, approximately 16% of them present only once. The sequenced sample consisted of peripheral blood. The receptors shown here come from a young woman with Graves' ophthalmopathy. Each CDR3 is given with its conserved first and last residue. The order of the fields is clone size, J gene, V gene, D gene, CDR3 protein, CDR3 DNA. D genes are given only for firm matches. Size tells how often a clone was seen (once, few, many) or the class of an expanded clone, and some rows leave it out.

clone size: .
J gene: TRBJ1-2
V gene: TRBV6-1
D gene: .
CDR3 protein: CASRTGRDNYGYTF
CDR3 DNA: TGTGCCAGCAGAACAGGACGGGACAACTATGGCTACACCTTC

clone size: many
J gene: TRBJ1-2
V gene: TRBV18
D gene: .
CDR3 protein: CASSPPMGPSYGYTF
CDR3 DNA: TGTGCCAGCTCACCACCGATGGGACCGAGCTATGGCTACACCTTC

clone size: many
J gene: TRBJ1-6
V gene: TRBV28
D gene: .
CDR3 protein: CASSLGGGVRRSPLHF
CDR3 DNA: TGTGCCAGCAGTTTAGGGGGGGGCGTCCGAAGATCACCCCTCCACTTT

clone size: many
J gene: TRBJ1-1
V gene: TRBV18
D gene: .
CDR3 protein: CASSPGDSLNTEAFF
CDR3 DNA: TGTGCCAGCTCACCAGGTGACAGCCTGAACACTGAAGCTTTCTTT

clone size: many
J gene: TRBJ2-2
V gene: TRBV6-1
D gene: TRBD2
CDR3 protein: CASRRSSGMKAGELFF
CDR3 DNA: TGTGCCAGCAGACGCTCTAGCGGGATGAAGGCCGGGGAGCTGTTTTTT

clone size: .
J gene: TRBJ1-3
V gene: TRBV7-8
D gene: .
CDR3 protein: CASSTAPRGSGNTIYF
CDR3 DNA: TGTGCCAGCAGCACAGCCCCAAGAGGCTCTGGAAACACCATATATTTT

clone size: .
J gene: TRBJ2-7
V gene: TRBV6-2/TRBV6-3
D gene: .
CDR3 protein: CASSSTLGFQQYF
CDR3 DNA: TGTGCCAGCAGTTCCACTTTAGGGTTCCAGCAGTACTTC

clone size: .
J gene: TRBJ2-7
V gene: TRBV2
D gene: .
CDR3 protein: CASSEEMYYEQYF
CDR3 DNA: TGTGCCAGCAGCGAAGAGATGTACTACGAGCAGTACTTC

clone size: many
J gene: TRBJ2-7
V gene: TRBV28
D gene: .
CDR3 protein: CAASRTYEQYF
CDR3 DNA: TGTGCCGCGAGTCGAACCTACGAGCAGTACTTC

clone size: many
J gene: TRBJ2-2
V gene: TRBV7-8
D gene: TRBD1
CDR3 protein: CATSWQGANTGELFF
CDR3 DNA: TGTGCCACCTCTTGGCAGGGGGCGAACACCGGGGAGCTGTTTTTT

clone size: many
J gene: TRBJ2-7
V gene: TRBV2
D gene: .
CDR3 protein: CASSEGFLPYEQYF
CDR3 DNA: TGTGCCAGCAGTGAAGGGTTTTTGCCCTACGAGCAGTACTTC

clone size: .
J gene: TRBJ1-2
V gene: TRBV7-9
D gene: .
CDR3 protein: CASSTFGFNYGYTF
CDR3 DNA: TGTGCCAGCAGCACGTTTGGTTTCAACTATGGCTACACCTTC

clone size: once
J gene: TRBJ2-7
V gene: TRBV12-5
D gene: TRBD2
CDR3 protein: CASGSLLAGGILYEQYF
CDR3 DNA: TGTGCTAGTGGTTCCCTCCTAGCGGGAGGGATACTCTACGAGCAGTACTTC

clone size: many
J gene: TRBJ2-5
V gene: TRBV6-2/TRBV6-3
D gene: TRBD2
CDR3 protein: CASSYARDYRETQYF
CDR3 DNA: TGTGCCAGCAGTTACGCCAGGGACTACCGGGAGACCCAGTACTTC

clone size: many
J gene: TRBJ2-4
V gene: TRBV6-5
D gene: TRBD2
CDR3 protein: CAGSYDRLAGDTLIAKNIQYF
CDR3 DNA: TGTGCCGGCAGTTACGACCGCCTAGCGGGGGACACCCTCATAGCCAAAAACATTCAGTACTTC

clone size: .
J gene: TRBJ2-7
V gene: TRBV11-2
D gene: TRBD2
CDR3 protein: CASSFYAGLPYEQYF
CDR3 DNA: TGTGCCAGCAGCTTTTATGCGGGACTACCCTACGAGCAGTACTTC

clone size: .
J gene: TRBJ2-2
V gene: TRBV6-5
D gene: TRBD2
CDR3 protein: CASSSLAGGATGELFF
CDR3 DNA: TGTGCCAGCAGTTCCCTAGCGGGAGGAGCCACCGGGGAGCTGTTTTTT

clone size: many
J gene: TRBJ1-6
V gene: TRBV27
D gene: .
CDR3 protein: CASSSPLLTGWGSPLHF
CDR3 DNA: TGTGCCAGCAGTTCTCCCCTCCTGACAGGCTGGGGGTCACCCCTCCACTTT

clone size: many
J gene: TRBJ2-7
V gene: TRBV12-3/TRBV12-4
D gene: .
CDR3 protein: CASSRTGTGAYEQYF
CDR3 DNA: TGTGCCAGCAGCCGAACAGGGACGGGGGCCTACGAGCAGTACTTC

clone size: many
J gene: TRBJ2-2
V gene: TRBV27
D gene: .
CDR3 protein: CASSSGDIEPSGELFF
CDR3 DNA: TGTGCCAGCAGTTCGGGGGACATAGAACCGTCCGGGGAGCTGTTTTTT

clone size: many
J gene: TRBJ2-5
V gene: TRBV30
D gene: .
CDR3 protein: CAWSPLQTQYF
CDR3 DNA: TGTGCCTGGAGTCCTCTCCAGACCCAGTACTTC

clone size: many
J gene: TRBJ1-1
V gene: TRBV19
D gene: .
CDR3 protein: CASRSRGEDTEAFF
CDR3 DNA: TGTGCCAGTAGGAGCCGGGGCGAGGACACTGAAGCTTTCTTT

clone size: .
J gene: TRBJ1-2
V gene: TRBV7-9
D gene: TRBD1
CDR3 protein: CASSGWTGDDYGYTF
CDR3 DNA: TGTGCCAGCAGCGGGTGGACAGGGGACGACTATGGCTACACCTTC

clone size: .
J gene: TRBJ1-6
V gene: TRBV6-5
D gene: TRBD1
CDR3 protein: CASSYSRGQVTPLHF
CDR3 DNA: TGTGCCAGCAGTTACTCGAGGGGACAGGTCACACCCCTCCACTTT

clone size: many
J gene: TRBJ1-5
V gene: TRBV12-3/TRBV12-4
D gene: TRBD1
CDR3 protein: CASRDREGDQPQHF
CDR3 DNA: TGTGCCAGCAGGGACAGGGAAGGGGATCAGCCCCAGCATTTT

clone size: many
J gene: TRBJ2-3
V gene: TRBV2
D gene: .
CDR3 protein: CASSGLADTQYF
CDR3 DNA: TGTGCCAGCAGTGGACTAGCAGATACGCAGTATTTT

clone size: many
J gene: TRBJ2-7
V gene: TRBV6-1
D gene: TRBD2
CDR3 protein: CASRDGTSLYEQYF
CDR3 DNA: TGTGCCAGCAGGGACGGGACTAGCCTCTACGAGCAGTACTTC

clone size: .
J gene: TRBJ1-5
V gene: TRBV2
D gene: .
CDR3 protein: CASSGRPDFNQPQHF
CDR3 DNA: TGTGCCAGCAGTGGAAGGCCAGACTTCAATCAGCCCCAGCATTTT

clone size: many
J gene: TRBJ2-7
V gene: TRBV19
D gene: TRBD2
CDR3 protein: CASSISGTSTYEQYF
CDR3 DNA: TGTGCCAGTAGTATTTCCGGGACTAGCACGTACGAGCAGTACTTC

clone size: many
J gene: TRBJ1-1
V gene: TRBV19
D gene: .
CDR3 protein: CASRLAEGAFF
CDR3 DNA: TGTGCCAGTAGACTCGCGGAGGGGGCTTTCTTT

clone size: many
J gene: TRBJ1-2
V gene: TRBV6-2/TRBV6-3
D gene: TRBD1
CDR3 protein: CASSYPTGGYGYAF
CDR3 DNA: TGTGCCAGCAGTTACCCGACAGGGGGGTATGGCTACGCCTTC

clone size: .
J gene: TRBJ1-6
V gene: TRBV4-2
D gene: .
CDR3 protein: CASSQEGANSPLHF
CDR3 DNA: TGTGCCAGCAGCCAAGAGGGCGCTAATTCACCCCTCCACTTT

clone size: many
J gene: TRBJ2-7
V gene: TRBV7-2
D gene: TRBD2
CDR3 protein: CASSSGLAAYEQYF
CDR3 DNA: TGTGCCAGCAGCTCTGGACTAGCGGCTTACGAGCAGTACTTC

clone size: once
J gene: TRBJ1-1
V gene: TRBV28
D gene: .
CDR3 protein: CASIQGGVWQNTEAFF
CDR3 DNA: TGTGCCAGCATCCAAGGGGGGGTATGGCAGAACACTGAAGCTTTCTTT

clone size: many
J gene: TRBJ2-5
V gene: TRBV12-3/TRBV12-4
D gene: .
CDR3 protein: CASSLRKETQYF
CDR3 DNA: TGTGCCAGCAGTTTACGAAAAGAGACCCAGTACTTC

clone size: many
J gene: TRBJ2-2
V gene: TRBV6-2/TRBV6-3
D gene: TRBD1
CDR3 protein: CVSHRGDGELFF
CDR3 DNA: TGTGTCAGCCACAGGGGAGACGGGGAGCTGTTTTTT

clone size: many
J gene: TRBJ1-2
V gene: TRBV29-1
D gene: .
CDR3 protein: CSVVSSGYTF
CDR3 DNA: TGCAGCGTTGTAAGTTCTGGCTACACCTTC

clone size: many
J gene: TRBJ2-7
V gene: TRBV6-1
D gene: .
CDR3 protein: CASSAAGWVSYEQYF
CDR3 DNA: TGTGCCAGCAGTGCTGCAGGGTGGGTTTCTTACGAGCAGTACTTC

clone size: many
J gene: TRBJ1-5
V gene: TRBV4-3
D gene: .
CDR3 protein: CASSPHPGGQPQHF
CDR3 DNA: TGCGCCAGCAGCCCCCACCCGGGGGGTCAGCCCCAGCATTTT

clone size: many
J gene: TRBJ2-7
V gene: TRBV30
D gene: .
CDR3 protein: CAWSAIAYEQYF
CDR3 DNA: TGTGCCTGGAGTGCGATTGCCTACGAGCAGTACTTC

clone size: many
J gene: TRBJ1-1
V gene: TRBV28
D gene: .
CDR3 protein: CASSAPGGKNTEAFF
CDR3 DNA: TGTGCCAGCAGCGCTCCGGGGGGCAAGAACACTGAAGCTTTCTTT

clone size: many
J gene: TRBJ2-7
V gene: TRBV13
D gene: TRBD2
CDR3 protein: CASKLAGAFYEQYF
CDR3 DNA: TGTGCCAGCAAACTAGCGGGGGCCTTCTACGAGCAGTACTTC

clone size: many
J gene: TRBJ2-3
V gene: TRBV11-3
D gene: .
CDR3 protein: CASSSIRAGGSSTDTQYF
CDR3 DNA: TGTGCCAGCAGCTCGATTCGGGCAGGCGGTTCTAGCACAGATACGCAGTATTTT

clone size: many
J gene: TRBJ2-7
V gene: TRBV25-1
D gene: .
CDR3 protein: CASSQLFIGRYEQYF
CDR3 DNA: TGTGCCAGCAGTCAACTCTTTATAGGGCGGTACGAGCAGTACTTC

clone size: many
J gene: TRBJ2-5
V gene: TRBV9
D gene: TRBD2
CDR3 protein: CASSVAERGGSQETQYF
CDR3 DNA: TGTGCCAGCAGCGTAGCTGAACGCGGGGGTTCCCAAGAGACCCAGTACTTC

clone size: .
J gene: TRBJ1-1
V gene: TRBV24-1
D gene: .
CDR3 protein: CATSDSGSTEAFF
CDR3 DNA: TGTGCCACCAGTGATTCAGGGTCCACTGAAGCTTTCTTT